These T cell receptor beta chains were read from a single sample in a study of OX40 agonist ivuxolimab in advanced cancers. This table comes from immunoSEQ multiplex PCR, and its TCRdb copy is limited to in-frame clones, with some not included. The sample consists of 40,000 or so clones, 75% to 85% of them appearing once. Specimen: CD4+ or CD8+ T cells sorted from blood, collected in a trial of the OX40 agonist ivuxolimab. The receptors shown here come from an adult with an advanced solid tumor such as melanoma, head and neck, liver or kidney cancer. Each CDR3 is given with its conserved first and last residue. A D gene is named only where the DNA matches it firmly. Expanded clones get a size class; other rows say once, few or many, or leave the size out.

J gene: TRBJ1-5
V gene: TRBV15
D gene: TRBD1
clone size: .
CDR3 protein: CATSRGGQGAGQPQHF
CDR3 DNA: TGTGCCACCAGCAGAGGGGGACAGGGGGCTGGGCAGCCCCAGCATTTT

J gene: TRBJ2-7
V gene: TRBV2
D gene: .
clone size: .
CDR3 protein: CASSEQAGAYEQYF
CDR3 DNA: TGTGCCAGCAGTGAACAGGCTGGGGCCTACGAGCAGTACTTC

J gene: TRBJ1-1
V gene: TRBV2
D gene: .
clone size: .
CDR3 protein: CASSRFTEAFF
CDR3 DNA: TGTGCCAGCAGTCGGTTCACTGAAGCTTTCTTT

J gene: TRBJ1-2
V gene: TRBV19
D gene: TRBD1
clone size: .
CDR3 protein: CASRTRTGVGYTF
CDR3 DNA: TGTGCCAGCCGAACACGAACAGGGGTAGGCTACACCTTC

J gene: TRBJ2-7
V gene: TRBV30
D gene: TRBD2
clone size: .
CDR3 protein: CAYEKRLAGVPDEQYF
CDR3 DNA: TGTGCCTATGAAAAAAGACTAGCGGGAGTTCCCGACGAGCAGTACTTC

J gene: TRBJ2-7
V gene: TRBV6-6
D gene: TRBD1
clone size: .
CDR3 protein: CASRDRDREQYF
CDR3 DNA: TGTGCCAGCCGGGACAGGGATCGGGAGCAGTACTTC

J gene: TRBJ2-3
V gene: TRBV13
D gene: .
clone size: .
CDR3 protein: CASSLFGGAASTDTQYF
CDR3 DNA: TGTGCCAGCAGCTTATTTGGGGGGGCAGCTAGCACAGATACGCAGTATTTT

J gene: TRBJ1-5
V gene: TRBV6-1
D gene: TRBD1
clone size: .
CDR3 protein: CASLSGDRYQPQHF
CDR3 DNA: TGTGCCAGCCTATCCGGGGACAGATATCAGCCCCAGCATTTT

J gene: TRBJ1-1
V gene: TRBV10-3
D gene: .
clone size: .
CDR3 protein: CAINKDTNTEAFF
CDR3 DNA: TGTGCCATCAACAAGGACACGAACACTGAAGCTTTCTTT

J gene: TRBJ2-1
V gene: TRBV19
D gene: .
clone size: few
CDR3 protein: CASSGQVIYNEQFF
CDR3 DNA: TGTGCCAGTAGTGGGCAGGTTATATACAATGAGCAGTTCTTC

J gene: TRBJ2-7
V gene: TRBV2
D gene: .
clone size: .
CDR3 protein: CASSDQDSYEQYF
CDR3 DNA: TGTGCCAGCAGTGACCAAGACTCCTACGAGCAGTACTTC